This TCR beta chain was identified during a study of molecular identifiers for immune sequencing clone quantification. Overall study results and limits: Should identical TCR molecules share a barcode, the sizes of highly expanded clones could be underestimated. Beyond 20 RNA copies, clones held over 98% of effector molecules, compared with under 1% in naive cells.

TCR libraries were built in bulk with a published protocol and specific TCR primers. TCRdb redid the calling of the PCR reads with MiXCR, one entry per CDR3 protein. The sample records under 600,000 distinct CDR3 sequences, less than 30% being singletons. This clonotype was seen only a few times. Its matching antigen is unknown. Germline V gives CDR1 DFQATT, CDR2 SNEGSKA (reference sequence). V was shortened by 5 bases and J by 3 bases, with 7 bases between the two germline ends. There are 11 residues in the CDR3. Naive CD8 T cells were picked out by sorting for CD8+CD4-CCR7+CD45RA+. Sequenced sample: naive CD8+ T cells from blood, with Jurkat cell RNA spiked in. Stated subset: FACS-sorted CD8+CD4-CCR7+CD45RA+ naive T cells. This receptor was taken from a human donor in good health. Some libraries in this study had Jurkat cell RNA spiked in. This chain uses TRBV20-1 with TRBJ1-1; D uncertain. This chain's CDR3 is CSAYFDTEAFF. In nucleotides, the CDR3 is TGCAGTGCTTATTTTGACACTGAAGCTTTCTTT.